A single sample is the source of the 19 T cell receptor beta chains below, sequenced in a study of T cell responses to AZD1222 COVID-19 vaccine. Here immunoSEQ multiplex PCR was the method, and the copy in TCRdb shows in-frame clones only, minus some. The table has about 140,000 clones, roughly 90% seen once. The source was peripheral blood, collected on day 0 of AZD1222 vaccination. These receptors were obtained from an adult in good health.

In its sample, this clone was seen a few times. This rearrangement joins TRBV3-1 (or the pseudogene TRBV3-2) to TRBJ2-3; D unclear. The CDR3 extends over 14 amino acids. Trimming took off 3 bases at V and 1 base at J, with 8 bases between the two ends. Germline CDR1 is LGHDT and CDR2 is YNNKEL (reference sequence). CDR3 nucleotide sequence: TGTGCCAGCAGCCATTTCGGCGGCACAGATACGCAGTATTTT. It encodes CASSHFGGTDTQYF.

This chain connects TRBV4-3 to TRBJ1-5; 7 nucleotides line up with TRBD1. This CDR3 spans 15 amino acids. Germline V lookup: CDR1 LGHNA, CDR2 YSLEER. V was clipped by 0 bases and J by 5 bases; unmatched bases: 4. This CDR3 is CASSQEEGGHQPQHF. Here the CDR3 DNA reads TGCGCCAGCAGCCAAGAGGAAGGGGGCCATCAGCCCCAGCATTTT.

This clone appeared once. This chain joins TRBV19 and TRBJ2-5; tentative D call: TRBD1 (5 bases). CDR1 is LNHDA, CDR2 SQIVND, per germline (reference sequence). This CDR3 spans 13 amino acids. The V and J ends lost 6 bases and 4 bases respectively, with 12 bases between them. CDR3 residues: CASSPGHRETQYF. DNA of the CDR3: TGTGCCAGTAGCCCCGGACATCGAGAGACCCAGTACTTC.

This clone was seen a few times. The chain uses TRBV7-2 and TRBJ2-5; the D gene is possibly TRBD2 (7 bases). Looked up from germline, CDR1 is SGHTA and CDR2 is FQGNSA. The CDR3 consists of 16 residues. The V gene lost 0 bases and the J gene lost 4 bases, with 15 bases spanning the gap. The CDR3 DNA reads as TGTGCCAGCAGCTTAGCGCAAGGGGGGGCGAGAGAGACCCAGTACTTC. This gives the protein CASSLAQGGARETQYF.

The chain carries TRBV5-1 and TRBJ2-3, with D uncertain. The CDR3 length is 15 residues. V lost 1 base and J lost 1, with 10 bases in between. The V gene's germline CDR1 is SGHRS and CDR2 YFSETQ. CDR3 nucleotide sequence: TGCGCCAGCAGCTTGACTCCGATCGGCACAGATACGCAGTATTTT. Translation: CASSLTPIGTDTQYF.

The V and J genes are TRBV11-2 and TRBJ1-6; the D is unclear. CDR1 SGHAT and CDR2 FQNNGV come from the germline V gene. The CDR3 totals 14 residues. V lost 5 bases and J 7 bases, leaving 12 bases between the germline ends. The CDR3 here is CASSPSGGNSPLHF. The CDR3 coding sequence is TGTGCCAGCAGCCCTAGCGGCGGGAATTCACCCCTCCACTTT.

V gene TRBV29-1 combines with J gene TRBJ2-1; the D gene is possibly TRBD2 (6 bases). The V end was cut by 6 bases, the J end by 1 base, with 13 bases between. The CDR3 extends over 14 amino acids. CDR1 is SQVTM, CDR2 ANQGSEA, per germline. CDR3 in DNA: TGCAGCGTAGGAGGGAGCGGATCCTACAATGAGCAGTTCTTC. This encodes CSVGGSGSYNEQFF.

This chain links TRBV2 with TRBJ1-2, with 8 positions matching TRBD1. CDR1 is SNHLY, CDR2 FYNNEI, per germline. The ends lost 5 bases at V and 0 bases at J; junction bases unmatched: 5. CDR3 length: 15 amino acids. CDR3 coding DNA: TGTGCCAGCAGTCGTGGACAGGGAGCTAACTATGGCTACACCTTC. Translation gives CASSRGQGANYGYTF.

The chain recombines TRBV7-9 with TRBJ2-7; no definite D call. The CDR3 consists of 14 residues. Trimming removed 2 bases from V and 2 bases from J, with 10 bases in between. CDR1 and CDR2 from the germline V gene are SEHNR and FQNEAQ (reference sequence). CDR3 nucleotides: TGTGCCAGCAGCTTAAAGCATATCACCTACGAGCAGTACTTC. Translating it yields CASSLKHITYEQYF.

The chain links TRBV15 to TRBJ2-6; 7 bases line up with TRBD2. The ends lost 0 bases at V and 2 bases at J; junction bases unmatched: 10. CDR3 length: 19 amino acids. Germline CDR1 is LNHNV and CDR2 is YYDKDF (reference sequence). CDR3: CATSREGGYRATGANVLTF. The CDR3 bases are TGTGCCACCAGCAGAGAGGGAGGGTACAGAGCTACTGGGGCCAACGTCCTGACTTTC.

This clone has a single count. The J gene is TRBJ2-7, the V gene TRBV6-6; D is unresolved. The V gene's germline CDR1 is MNHNY and CDR2 SVGAGI (reference sequence). V was pared by 1 base and J by 7 bases, with 8 bases between. The CDR3 has 12 amino acids. CDR3 loop: CASSYLQEEQYF. CDR3 in DNA: TGTGCCAGCAGTTACTTGCAGGAAGAGCAGTACTTC.

The V call is TRBV5-1, the J call TRBJ2-7; the D is unclear. This CDR3 spans 14 amino acids. V was pared by 0 bases and J by 4 bases, with 11 bases between. Looked up from germline, CDR1 is SGHRS and CDR2 is YFSETQ. CDR3 loop: CASSLVTESYEQYF. CDR3 nucleotides: TGCGCCAGCAGCTTGGTTACGGAGAGTTACGAGCAGTACTTC. The full variable domain, completed using reference TRBV5-1 and TRBJ2-7, is KAGVTQTPRYLIKTRGQQVTLSCSPISGHRSVSWYQQTPGQGLQFLFEYFSETQRNKGNFPGRFSGRQFSNSRSEMNVSTLELGDSALYLCASSLVTESYEQYFGPGTRLTVT.

Only a few counts were recorded for this clone. The chain links TRBV19 to TRBJ1-2; perhaps TRBD1 as D (6 bases). V shed 8 bases and J shed 4 bases, with 14 bases lying between them. The CDR3 loop spans 13 amino acids. The germline V gene has CDR1 LNHDA and CDR2 SQIVND (reference sequence). The CDR3 DNA is TGTGCCAGTCTAAAAACAGGGATCTATGGCTACACCTTC. The encoded protein is CASLKTGIYGYTF.

The table lists this clone with a count of one. J is TRBJ2-1 and V is TRBV7-9; D is undetermined. The CDR3 is 13 residues long. In germline, CDR1 is SEHNR, CDR2 FQNEAQ (reference sequence). With 2 bases removed from V and 15 bases from J, the gap between germline ends came to 17 bases. This CDR3 reads CASSLTIESLPFF. The CDR3 DNA reads as TGTGCCAGCAGCTTAACCATAGAAAGCCTTCCGTTCTTC.

The chain employs TRBV11-2 and TRBJ1-2, with D maybe TRBD1 (5 bases). The CDR3 is 16 amino acids. Germline assignment: CDR1 SGHAT and CDR2 FQNNGV. V lost 3 bases and J lost 0, with 14 bases in between. The DNA of the CDR3 is TGTGCCAGCAGCTTCTCCGGGCAGGGTCCTAACTATGGCTACACCTTC. Translated: CASSFSGQGPNYGYTF.

This chain joins TRBV6-6 and TRBJ2-7; no clear D gene. CDR1 and CDR2 from the germline V gene are MNHNY and SVGAGI (reference sequence). V was shortened by 2 bases and J by 0 bases, with 11 bases between the two germline ends. This CDR3 comprises 15 residues. CDR3 in amino acids: CASSYVMEVSYEQYF. In nucleotides, the CDR3 is TGTGCCAGCAGTTACGTTATGGAAGTCTCCTACGAGCAGTACTTC.

The chain carries TRBV11-2 and TRBJ1-4; D possibly corresponds to TRBD1 (5 bases). There are 14 residues in the CDR3. Germline V gives CDR1 SGHAT, CDR2 FQNNGV. V was shortened by 3 bases and J by 9 bases, with 14 bases between the two germline ends. For the CDR3, the DNA is TGTGCCAGCAGCTTTTCCGGGACGACTCAAAAACTGTTTTTT. Translation: CASSFSGTTQKLFF.

This rearrangement joins TRBV7-9 to TRBJ2-7; either TRBD1 or TRBD2 may fit D (5 bases each). The CDR3 totals 18 residues. The germline gives CDR1 SEHNR, CDR2 FQNEAQ (reference sequence). Trimming took 2 bases from V and 3 from J, leaving 23 bases between them. Here the CDR3 DNA reads TGTGCCAGCAGCTTAACCCTGACAGCGGAGCCTTATTACTACGAGCAGTACTTC. Amino acids: CASSLTLTAEPYYYEQYF.

The chain joins TRBV9 to TRBJ2-1; D is uncertain. Germline assignment: CDR1 SGDLS and CDR2 YYNGEE. Trimming removed 1 base at V and 2 bases at J, with 13 bases between. The CDR3 consists of 16 residues. CDR3 region: CASSVKAGPTYNEQFF. The CDR3, as DNA: TGTGCCAGCAGCGTAAAGGCAGGTCCGACCTACAATGAGCAGTTCTTC.